These T cell receptor beta chains were read from a single sample in a study of shared clonotypes between healthy human individuals. Sequenced by immunoSEQ multiplex PCR; TCRdb stores in-frame clones only, minus some. The top ten clones hold approximately 1.5% of a sample with over a million clones, around 76% of them seen once. The source material was memory CD4+ T cells sorted from blood. Receptors were obtained from a man younger than 35 in good health. Both conserved end residues are part of each CDR3. The D gene is left open where the match is weak. Size values are once, few and many counts, or a class for expanded clones, and some rows have none.

v_call: TRBV29-1; j_call: TRBJ2-3; clone_size: NA; d_call: NA; cdr3_aa: CSVKPTDTQYF; cdr3_nt: TGCAGCGTTAAACCCACAGATACGCAGTATTTT
v_call: TRBV7-6; j_call: TRBJ1-5; clone_size: NA; d_call: NA; cdr3_aa: CASSLTDAQPQHF; cdr3_nt: TGTGCCAGCAGCTTAACGGACGCCCAGCCCCAGCATTTT
v_call: TRBV5-1; j_call: TRBJ2-7; clone_size: few; d_call: TRBD2; cdr3_aa: CASSLDSGRDEQYF; cdr3_nt: TGCGCCAGCAGCTTGGACAGCGGGAGGGACGAGCAGTACTTC
v_call: TRBV5-1; j_call: TRBJ1-4; clone_size: NA; d_call: NA; cdr3_aa: CASSLGPGANEKLFF; cdr3_nt: TGCGCCAGCAGCTTGGGGCCCGGAGCTAATGAAAAACTGTTTTTT
v_call: TRBV7-2; j_call: TRBJ2-3; clone_size: NA; d_call: NA; cdr3_aa: CASIPGQAGPTDTQYF; cdr3_nt: TGTGCCAGCATCCCAGGGCAGGCGGGGCCCACAGATACGCAGTATTTT
v_call: TRBV18; j_call: TRBJ2-2; clone_size: NA; d_call: TRBD1; cdr3_aa: CASSPGTVNTGELFF; cdr3_nt: TGTGCCAGCTCACCAGGGACAGTGAACACCGGGGAGCTGTTTTTT
v_call: TRBV19; j_call: TRBJ1-6; clone_size: few; d_call: NA; cdr3_aa: CASKPTGRNSPLHF; cdr3_nt: TGTGCCAGTAAACCGACAGGCCGGAATTCACCCCTCCACTTT
v_call: TRBV5-1; j_call: TRBJ2-5; clone_size: NA; d_call: TRBD2; cdr3_aa: CASSTGTKETQYF; cdr3_nt: TGCGCCAGCAGCACCGGGACTAAAGAGACCCAGTACTTC
v_call: TRBV2; j_call: TRBJ1-2; clone_size: NA; d_call: NA; cdr3_aa: CASKGDTGYGYTF; cdr3_nt: TGTGCCAGCAAAGGCGATACAGGGTATGGCTACACCTTC
v_call: TRBV10-3; j_call: TRBJ2-6; clone_size: NA; d_call: NA; cdr3_aa: CAAYSGTSGANVLTF; cdr3_nt: TGTGCCGCCTATTCAGGGACCTCTGGGGCCAACGTCCTGACTTTC
v_call: TRBV27; j_call: TRBJ2-7; clone_size: NA; d_call: TRBD2; cdr3_aa: CASASGRAFTPREQYF; cdr3_nt: TGTGCCAGCGCTAGCGGGAGGGCCTTCACCCCTCGCGAGCAGTACTTC
v_call: TRBV28; j_call: TRBJ2-7; clone_size: NA; d_call: NA; cdr3_aa: CASSRGAYEQYF; cdr3_nt: TGTGCCAGCAGCAGGGGGGCCTACGAGCAGTACTTC
v_call: TRBV7-2; j_call: TRBJ2-1; clone_size: NA; d_call: NA; cdr3_aa: CASSPGADFYNEQFF; cdr3_nt: TGTGCCAGCAGCCCAGGGGCGGACTTTTACAATGAGCAGTTCTTC
v_call: TRBV5-1; j_call: TRBJ2-3; clone_size: NA; d_call: NA; cdr3_aa: CASSLEGVADTQYF; cdr3_nt: TGCGCCAGCAGCTTGGAGGGAGTAGCAGATACGCAGTATTTT
v_call: TRBV9; j_call: TRBJ2-5; clone_size: NA; d_call: TRBD1; cdr3_aa: CASSAQTGYQETQYF; cdr3_nt: TGTGCCAGCAGCGCCCAGACAGGGTACCAAGAGACCCAGTACTTC
v_call: TRBV11-2; j_call: TRBJ1-3; clone_size: many; d_call: NA; cdr3_aa: CASSLISVGSSGNTIYF; cdr3_nt: TGTGCCAGCAGCTTAATTTCGGTCGGGTCCTCTGGAAACACCATATATTTT
v_call: TRBV5-6; j_call: TRBJ2-7; clone_size: few; d_call: TRBD2; cdr3_aa: CASSLGASGFYYEQYF; cdr3_nt: TGTGCCAGCAGCTTGGGAGCTAGCGGGTTCTACTACGAGCAGTACTTC
v_call: TRBV5-4; j_call: TRBJ1-4; clone_size: NA; d_call: TRBD1; cdr3_aa: CASSLPGTGLNEKLFF; cdr3_nt: TGTGCCAGCAGCTTGCCTGGGACAGGCCTTAATGAAAAACTGTTTTTT
v_call: TRBV5-4; j_call: TRBJ1-1; clone_size: NA; d_call: NA; cdr3_aa: CASSPGGMNTEAFF; cdr3_nt: TGTGCCAGCAGCCCCGGGGGGATGAACACTGAAGCTTTCTTT
v_call: TRBV6-1; j_call: TRBJ2-7; clone_size: NA; d_call: NA; cdr3_aa: CASSDAGSSYEQYF; cdr3_nt: TGTGCCAGCAGTGACGCCGGGTCGTCCTACGAGCAGTACTTC
v_call: TRBV10-3; j_call: TRBJ2-3; clone_size: NA; d_call: TRBD2; cdr3_aa: CATRGGADTQYF; cdr3_nt: TGTGCCACGCGGGGGGGGGCAGATACGCAGTATTTT
v_call: TRBV10-3; j_call: TRBJ1-3; clone_size: few; d_call: NA; cdr3_aa: CAISESRGGFHSGNTIYF; cdr3_nt: TGTGCCATCAGTGAGTCAAGGGGCGGCTTTCACTCTGGAAACACCATATATTTT
v_call: TRBV5-1; j_call: TRBJ2-7; clone_size: NA; d_call: NA; cdr3_aa: CASSLVPGSSYEQYF; cdr3_nt: TGCGCCAGCAGCTTGGTACCGGGTAGCTCCTACGAGCAGTACTTC
v_call: TRBV4-1; j_call: TRBJ2-7; clone_size: NA; d_call: NA; cdr3_aa: CASSQRPSYEQYF; cdr3_nt: TGCGCCAGCAGCCAACGCCCCTCCTACGAGCAGTACTTC
v_call: TRBV18; j_call: TRBJ1-5; clone_size: NA; d_call: TRBD1; cdr3_aa: CASSPDREKGGNQPQHF; cdr3_nt: TGTGCCAGCTCACCGGACAGGGAAAAGGGTGGCAATCAGCCCCAGCATTTT
v_call: TRBV18; j_call: TRBJ2-2; clone_size: NA; d_call: NA; cdr3_aa: CASSTRDTNTGELFF; cdr3_nt: TGTGCCAGCTCAACACGGGACACGAACACCGGGGAGCTGTTTTTT
v_call: TRBV6-5; j_call: TRBJ2-7; clone_size: NA; d_call: NA; cdr3_aa: CASSPSTGSYEQYF; cdr3_nt: TGTGCCAGCAGTCCTTCTACTGGGAGCTACGAGCAGTACTTC
v_call: TRBV28; j_call: TRBJ2-5; clone_size: NA; d_call: NA; cdr3_aa: CASSRLRGQETQYF; cdr3_nt: TGTGCCAGCAGCCGGCTCCGAGGTCAAGAGACCCAGTACTTC
v_call: TRBV5-4; j_call: TRBJ2-3; clone_size: NA; d_call: TRBD2; cdr3_aa: CASSLGLAGAGGTDTQYF; cdr3_nt: TGTGCCAGCAGCTTGGGACTAGCGGGAGCGGGTGGCACAGATACGCAGTATTTT
v_call: TRBV5-5; j_call: TRBJ1-2; clone_size: few; d_call: TRBD1; cdr3_aa: CASSAGDRGNGYTF; cdr3_nt: TGTGCCAGCAGCGCCGGGGACAGGGGGAATGGCTACACCTTC
v_call: TRBV18; j_call: TRBJ1-1; clone_size: NA; d_call: NA; cdr3_aa: CASSPNGLEMNTEAFF; cdr3_nt: TGTGCCAGCTCACCAAATGGACTAGAGATGAACACTGAAGCTTTCTTT
v_call: TRBV2; j_call: TRBJ2-1; clone_size: NA; d_call: TRBD2; cdr3_aa: CASTTSGRFSYNEQFF; cdr3_nt: TGTGCCAGCACCACAAGCGGGAGGTTCTCCTACAATGAGCAGTTCTTC
v_call: TRBV29-1; j_call: TRBJ1-1; clone_size: NA; d_call: TRBD1; cdr3_aa: CSVARDSGKAFF; cdr3_nt: TGCAGCGTTGCGAGGGACAGTGGGAAGGCTTTCTTT
v_call: TRBV19; j_call: TRBJ2-7; clone_size: few; d_call: NA; cdr3_aa: CASSAPGGHEQYF; cdr3_nt: TGTGCCAGTAGTGCCCCCGGGGGCCACGAGCAGTACTTC
v_call: TRBV2; j_call: TRBJ1-5; clone_size: NA; d_call: NA; cdr3_aa: CASSAIYSNQPQHF; cdr3_nt: TGTGCCAGCTCGGCAATTTATAGCAATCAGCCCCAGCATTTT